The T cell receptor (beta chain) described here comes from a study of blood T cell repertoires in COVID-19. V trimming: 4 bases; J trimming: 2 bases; junction bases outside the gene matches: 8. Germline V gene lookup returns CDR1 SGHNT and CDR2 YYREEE (reference sequence). CDR3 length equals 16 residues. The protocol was immunoSEQ multiplex PCR, while the TCRdb copy is restricted to in-frame clones and leaves out a portion. The sample contains about 19,000 clones, 82% of which appear only once. The rearrangement links TRBV5-4 to TRBJ2-3, with 9 positions matching TRBD2. The clonotype was recovered from a human donor in a cohort sampled during active COVID-19. The material sequenced was peripheral blood. Here the CDR3 reads CASSNLAGTYTDTQYF. The CDR3 DNA sequence: TGTGCCAGCAGCAATCTAGCGGGGACTTACACAGATACGCAGTATTTT.